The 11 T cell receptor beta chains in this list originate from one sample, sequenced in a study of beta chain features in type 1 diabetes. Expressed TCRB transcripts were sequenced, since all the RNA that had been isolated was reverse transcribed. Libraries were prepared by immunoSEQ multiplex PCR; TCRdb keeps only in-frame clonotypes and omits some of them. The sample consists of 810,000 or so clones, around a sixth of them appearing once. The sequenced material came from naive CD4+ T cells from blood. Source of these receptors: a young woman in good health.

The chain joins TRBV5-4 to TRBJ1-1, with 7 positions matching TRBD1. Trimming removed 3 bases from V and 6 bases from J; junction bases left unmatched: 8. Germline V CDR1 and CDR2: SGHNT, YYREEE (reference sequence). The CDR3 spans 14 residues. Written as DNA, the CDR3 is TGTGCCAGCAGCTACATGACAGGGTCGGCTGAAGCTTTCTTT. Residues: CASSYMTGSAEAFF. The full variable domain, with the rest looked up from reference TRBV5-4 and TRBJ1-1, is ETGVTQSPTHLIKTRGQQVTLRCSSQSGHNTVSWYQQALGQGPQFIFQYYREEENGRGNFPPRFSGLQFPNYSSELNVNALELDDSALYLCASSYMTGSAEAFFGQGTRLTVV.

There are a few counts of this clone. The CDR3: CASSQAGFRETQYF. CDR3 DNA: TGCGCCAGCAGCCAAGCAGGGTTTAGAGAGACCCAGTACTTC. This chain links TRBV4-1 with TRBJ2-5; tentatively, D is TRBD1 (5 bases). In germline, CDR1 is MGHRA, CDR2 YSYEKL. Trimming shortened V by 1 base and J by 4 bases, and 10 bases separated the two germline ends. The length of the CDR3 is 14 residues.

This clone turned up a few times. As DNA, the CDR3 is TGTGCCAGCAGTTCTAAAGTGGGACTAGAAGGAAACATTCAGTACTTC. It translates to CASSSKVGLEGNIQYF. The rearrangement uses TRBV27 and TRBJ2-4; 8 bases align to TRBD2. The CDR3 has 16 residues. Germline V gives CDR1 MNHEY, CDR2 SMNVEV (reference sequence). V shed 4 bases, J shed 6 bases, and the junction held 11 bases outside the gene matches.

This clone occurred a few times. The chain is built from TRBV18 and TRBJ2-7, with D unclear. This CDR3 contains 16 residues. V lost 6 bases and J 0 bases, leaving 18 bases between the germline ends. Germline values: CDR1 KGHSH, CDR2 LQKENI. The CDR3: CASSPGRSWGSYEQYF. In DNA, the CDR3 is TGTGCCAGCTCGCCGGGTCGGAGCTGGGGCTCCTACGAGCAGTACTTC.

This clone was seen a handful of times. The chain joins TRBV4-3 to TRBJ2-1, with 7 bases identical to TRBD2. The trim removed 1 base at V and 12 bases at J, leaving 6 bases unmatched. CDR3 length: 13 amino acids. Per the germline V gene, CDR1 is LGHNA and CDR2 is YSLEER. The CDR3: CASSQAAGVRQFF. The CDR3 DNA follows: TGCGCCAGCAGCCAAGCGGCGGGAGTCCGGCAGTTCTTC.

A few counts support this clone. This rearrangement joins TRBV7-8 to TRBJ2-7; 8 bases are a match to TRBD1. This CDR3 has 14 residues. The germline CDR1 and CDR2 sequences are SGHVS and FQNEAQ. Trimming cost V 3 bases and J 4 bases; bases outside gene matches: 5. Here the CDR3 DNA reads TGTGCCAGCAGCTTGGACAGGGATGAATACGAGCAGTACTTC. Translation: CASSLDRDEYEQYF. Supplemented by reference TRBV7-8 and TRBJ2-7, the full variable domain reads GAGVSQSPRYKVAKRGQDVALRCDPISGHVSLFWYQQALGQGPEFLTYFQNEAQLDKSGLPSDRFFAERPEGSVSTLKIQRTQQEDSAVYLCASSLDRDEYEQYFGPGTRLTVT.

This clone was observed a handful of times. Here the CDR3 DNA reads TGTGCCAGCAGCCAAAGACCTGGGTTAGGGGTTGATACGCAGTATTTT. Residues: CASSQRPGLGVDTQYF. V gene TRBV7-9 combines with J gene TRBJ2-3, with D maybe TRBD1 (5 bases). V lost 5 bases and J lost 6, with 21 bases in between. The CDR3 runs to 16 residues. Germline CDR1 reads SEHNR; CDR2 reads FQNEAQ (reference sequence).

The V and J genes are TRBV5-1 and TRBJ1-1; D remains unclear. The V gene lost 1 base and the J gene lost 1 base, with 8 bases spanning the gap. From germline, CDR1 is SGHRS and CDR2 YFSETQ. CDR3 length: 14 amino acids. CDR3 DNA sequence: TGCGCCAGCAGCTTGTTTGTGCCGAACACTGAAGCTTTCTTT. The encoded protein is CASSLFVPNTEAFF.

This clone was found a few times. The CDR3 nucleotides are TGTGCCAGCAGTTACTCGATTGCAGCCGATCAGCCCCAGCATTTT. As protein: CASSYSIAADQPQHF. The chain couples TRBV6-5 to TRBJ1-5; D ambiguous. CDR3 length: 15 amino acids. V lost 0 bases and J lost 5, with 11 bases in between. Germline V gene data show CDR1 as MNHEY and CDR2 as SVGAGI.

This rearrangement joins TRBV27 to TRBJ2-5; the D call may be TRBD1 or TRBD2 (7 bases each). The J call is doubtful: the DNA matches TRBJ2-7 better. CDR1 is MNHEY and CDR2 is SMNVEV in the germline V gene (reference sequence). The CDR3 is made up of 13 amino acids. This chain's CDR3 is CASGRQGGDEQYF. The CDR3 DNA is TGTGCCAGCGGACGACAGGGAGGGGACGAGCAGTACTTC.

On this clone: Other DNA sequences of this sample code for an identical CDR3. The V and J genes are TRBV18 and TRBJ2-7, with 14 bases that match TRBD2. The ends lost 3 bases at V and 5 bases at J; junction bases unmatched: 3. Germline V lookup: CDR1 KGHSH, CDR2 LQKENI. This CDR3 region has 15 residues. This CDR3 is CASSPGTSGRHEQYF. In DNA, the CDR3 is TGTGCCAGCTCACCTGGGACTAGCGGGAGACACGAGCAGTACTTC.